These 20 T cell receptor beta chains were sequenced from one sample in a study of blood T cell repertoires in COVID-19. Repertoires were generated with immunoSEQ multiplex PCR, while TCRdb's copy carries only in-frame clones and drops some. The table shows roughly 330,000 clones, with around 90% occurring only once. What was sequenced was PBMCs or T cells enriched from blood (not recorded which). The receptors here all came from a man aged 25-40 years who had recovered from COVID-19.

Only one count was recorded for this clone. V and J are TRBV2 and TRBJ1-2, with D unclear. Between the trimmed V and J ends, which lost 7 bases and 6 bases, there was a span of 9 bases. The CDR3 is 11 residues long. Germline V gene sequence: CDR1 SNHLY, CDR2 FYNNEI. CDR3 region: CASTGGNGYTF. CDR3 coding DNA: TGTGCCAGCACTGGAGGGAATGGCTACACCTTC.

CDR3 amino acids: CASSLSGGRTEAFF. The CDR3 region has the DNA TGTGCCAGCAGCCTCAGCGGAGGACGGACTGAAGCTTTCTTT. This chain links TRBV4-2 with TRBJ1-1; D unclear. Trimming removed 4 bases from V and 5 bases from J, with 14 bases in between. In germline, CDR1 is LGHNA, CDR2 YNFKEQ. CDR3 length: 14 residues.

The V and J genes are TRBV4-2 and TRBJ2-3; D might be TRBD1 (5 bases). V gave up 4 bases and J gave up 0 bases, with 11 bases separating them. Germline CDR1 reads LGHNA; CDR2 reads YNFKEQ. The CDR3 loop spans 15 amino acids. The DNA of the CDR3 is TGTGCCAGCAGCCCACAGACAGCGAGCACAGATACGCAGTATTTT. It encodes CASSPQTASTDTQYF.

The chain uses TRBV20-1 and TRBJ2-5; D unresolved. Germline lookup yields CDR1 DFQATT and CDR2 SNEGSKA (reference sequence). The CDR3 runs to 10 residues. Trimming took off 4 bases at V and 5 bases at J, with 5 bases between the two ends. The CDR3: CSATRETQYF. The CDR3 coding sequence is TGCAGTGCTACGCGTGAGACCCAGTACTTC.

This rearrangement joins TRBV2 to TRBJ2-1; 9 bases match TRBD1. Per germline, CDR1 SNHLY and CDR2 FYNNEI. V shed 7 bases, J shed 7 bases, and the junction held 5 bases outside the gene matches. The CDR3 is made up of 13 amino acids. The CDR3 DNA reads TGTGCCAGCAAATACAGGGGGCAGAATGAGCAGTTCTTC. This encodes CASKYRGQNEQFF.

The J gene is TRBJ2-1, the V gene TRBV7-2, with 9 bases identical to TRBD2. J gave up 4 bases and V 7 bases, and 8 bases lay outside the gene matches. From germline, CDR1 is SGHTA and CDR2 FQGNSA. This CDR3 has 15 residues. The CDR3 DNA reads as TGTGCCAGCACCTCACGAGCGGGGGGTTACAATGAGCAGTTCTTC. Translation gives CASTSRAGGYNEQFF.

This clone came up once. This chain links TRBV19 with TRBJ2-7, with 7 bases lining up with TRBD1. The CDR3 sequence is 14 residues long. With 5 bases clipped from V and 2 bases from J, the junction kept 6 bases outside the gene matches. Germline V gives CDR1 LNHDA, CDR2 SQIVND (reference sequence). CDR3 bases: TGTGCCAGTAGTTTCGGGACAGAGGCCTACGAGCAGTACTTC. It specifies CASSFGTEAYEQYF.

V is TRBV11-2 and J is TRBJ1-2; D gene uncertain. The germline V gene encodes CDR1 SGHAT and CDR2 FQNNGV. The V end lost 3 bases, the J end lost 7 bases, and 18 bases lay between the germline ends. The CDR3 consists of 15 residues. The DNA of the CDR3 is TGTGCCAGCAGCTTGGAGGACGGCTGGTCGCGTGGCTACACCTTC. Its translation: CASSLEDGWSRGYTF. The full variable domain, rest sourced from reference TRBV11-2 and TRBJ1-2, is EAGVAQSPRYKIIEKRQSVAFWCNPISGHATLYWYQQILGQGPKLLIQFQNNGVVDDSQLPKDRFSAERLKGVDSTLKIQPAKLEDSAVYLCASSLEDGWSRGYTFGSGTRLTVV.

The J gene is TRBJ2-1, the V gene TRBV6-5, with D unclear. The CDR3 extends over 13 amino acids. Germline V gives CDR1 MNHEY, CDR2 SVGAGI. The V and J ends lost 5 bases and 4 bases respectively, with 9 bases between them. In nucleotides, the CDR3 is TGTGCCAGCAGTCCATACCGGTACAATGAGCAGTTCTTC. The encoded protein is CASSPYRYNEQFF.

This chain joins TRBV6-5 and TRBJ2-7, with 11 bases aligning to TRBD2. The V gene's germline CDR1 is MNHEY and CDR2 SVGAGI. The CDR3 is made up of 16 amino acids. Trimming took 0 bases from V and 3 from J; bases not matched to a gene: 4. Here the CDR3 reads CASSYSKTSGDYEQYF. The CDR3 DNA sequence: TGTGCCAGCAGTTACTCGAAGACTAGCGGGGACTACGAGCAGTACTTC.

The V gene is TRBV10-2, the J gene TRBJ2-1; 7 nucleotides agree with TRBD1. Looked up from germline, CDR1 is WSHSY and CDR2 is SAAADI. The CDR3 covers 15 residues. V gave up 7 bases and J gave up 0 bases; unmatched junction bases: 6. The CDR3 protein is CASIPGGGSYNEQFF. In nucleotides, the CDR3 is TGCGCCAGCATCCCAGGGGGTGGCTCCTACAATGAGCAGTTCTTC.

The chain recombines TRBV2 with TRBJ1-1; TRBD1 is a possible D gene (5 bases). Trimming removed 5 bases from V and 7 bases from J, with 14 bases in between. This CDR3 is 13 amino acids long. CDR1 SNHLY and CDR2 FYNNEI come from the germline V gene. CDR3 region: CASSYGGGNEAFF. The CDR3 nucleotides are TGTGCCAGCAGTTATGGGGGAGGTAATGAAGCTTTCTTT.

The chain combines TRBV30 with TRBJ2-3, with a possible D match to TRBD2 (7 bases). The V and J ends lost 3 bases and 0 bases respectively, with 13 bases between them. Germline V gene sequence: CDR1 GTSNPN, CDR2 SVGIG (reference sequence). This CDR3 contains 15 residues. CDR3 coding DNA: TGTGCCTGGAGCCCGGGGGGCACTAGCACAGATACGCAGTATTTT. It translates to CAWSPGGTSTDTQYF.

The chain joins TRBV5-1 to TRBJ2-7; 11 bases agree with TRBD1. The germline CDR1 and CDR2 sequences are SGHRS and YFSETQ. With 3 bases clipped from V and 5 bases from J, the junction kept 7 bases outside the gene matches. CDR3 length: 15 residues. The chain's CDR3 is CASSYGTGGRDEQYF. The CDR3 region has the DNA TGCGCCAGCAGCTATGGGACAGGGGGTAGGGACGAGCAGTACTTC.

The rearrangement joins TRBV4-1 to TRBJ2-1, with unresolved D. CDR3 length equals 13 residues. Germline CDR1 MGHRA, CDR2 YSYEKL. V lost 4 bases and J 6 bases, leaving 10 bases between the germline ends. The CDR3 bases are TGCGCCAGCAGCCCGCCCAGCGCCAATGAGCAGTTCTTC. Residues: CASSPPSANEQFF.

In the case of this clone: The sample has other DNA sequences that encode this CDR3 too. This chain links TRBV28 with TRBJ2-7; 8 bases align to TRBD1. The CDR3 sequence is 15 residues long. The germline V gene encodes CDR1 MDHEN and CDR2 SYDVKM. V trimming: 4 bases; J trimming: 2 bases; junction bases outside the gene matches: 7. The CDR3 DNA follows: TGTGCCAGCAGTTCCTGGACAGGGAGAGCCTACGAGCAGTACTTC. Translated, it gives CASSSWTGRAYEQYF.

This chain connects TRBV9 to TRBJ1-3; TRBD1 agrees at 10 bases. The CDR3 runs to 18 residues. The trim removed 4 bases at V and 0 bases at J, leaving 10 bases unmatched. From germline, CDR1 is SGDLS and CDR2 YYNGEE. CDR3 nucleotides: TGTGCCAGCAGCCTCCATGGGACAGGGGCAGTCTCTGGAAACACCATATATTTT. Translation: CASSLHGTGAVSGNTIYF.

As for this clone: A read error may account for a junction end that differs from germline. This sequence joins TRBV12-3 or TRBV12-4 and TRBJ1-1; no definite D call. There are 11 residues in the CDR3. The CDR3 is CASSLVTSTDF. In nucleotides, the CDR3 is TGTGCCAGCAGTTTAGTCACGAGTACCGACTTT.

CDR3: CASTMGAHIQYF. CDR3 coding DNA: TGTGCCAGCACTATGGGGGCTCACATTCAGTACTTC. The genes are TRBV12-3 or TRBV12-4 and TRBJ2-4, with TRBD1 as a possible D gene (6 bases). V gave up 7 bases and J gave up 8 bases, with 12 bases separating them. CDR3 length: 12 residues.

V usage is TRBV5-1 and J usage is TRBJ1-6; TRBD1 matches at 9 bases. V lost 0 bases, J lost 7 bases, and 8 bases stayed unmatched. CDR1 and CDR2 from the germline V gene are SGHRS and YFSETQ. The CDR3 contains 17 residues. The CDR3 region is CASSLDKGGTGNSPLHF. In DNA form, the CDR3 reads TGCGCCAGCAGCTTGGATAAAGGAGGGACAGGGAATTCACCCCTCCACTTT.